The clone carrying this T cell receptor (beta chain) was found once. Its specificity is not known. PCR used 60 Vbeta primers and 13 Jbeta primers. Sequenced by immunoSEQ multiplex PCR; TCRdb stores in-frame clones only, minus some. The sample holds about 190,000 clones, about 80% seen once. These data belong to a study of cytomegalovirus exposure and HLA in healthy donors. Findings and limits, study-wide: For TCR beta chains, V- and J-gene trimming was later linked to a missense DCLRE1C variant.

The CDR3 runs 15 residues. The germline V gene encodes CDR1 SGHRS and CDR2 YFSETQ. The V segment lost 4 bases and the J segment 2 bases; nucleotides outside the gene matches: 6. Input material: PBMCs. The chain has TRBV5-1 and TRBJ2-3; 8 bases fit TRBD1. This TCR came from a woman in her forties or fifties in good health and CMV-seropositive. The CDR3 is CASSPGTGYTDTQYF. As DNA, the CDR3 is TGCGCCAGCAGCCCTGGGACAGGATACACAGATACGCAGTATTTT.